This TCR beta chain was documented in a study of CD8 T cells in ankylosing spondylitis. V was trimmed by 3 bases and J by 6 bases, leaving 18 bases between them. This CDR3 contains 15 residues. Germline CDR1 is SGHTA and CDR2 is FQGNSA. Of note for this clonotype: Antigen: not known.

Study outcomes and limitations: Matched ankylosing spondylitis synovial fluid reportedly showed significant enrichment of disease-linked clones. Previously reported in reactive arthritis synovial fluid and blood were some of the motif variants.

TCRdb reanalysed the 5' RACE reads using MiXCR and keeps one entry per CDR3 protein. The data show about 340,000 distinct CDR3 sequences, approximately 14% seen once. This receptor was obtained from a male donor with ankylosing spondylitis or in good health (not recorded which). The V call is TRBV7-2, the J call TRBJ2-7; TRBD1 might be the D (6 bases). Sample: blood, either unsorted or a sorted T cell fraction (not recorded which). CDR3 nucleotide sequence: TGTGCCAGCAGCTTGGGCCGCCAGGGGCAGGGCGAGCAGTACTTC. This sequence encodes CASSLGRQGQGEQYF.